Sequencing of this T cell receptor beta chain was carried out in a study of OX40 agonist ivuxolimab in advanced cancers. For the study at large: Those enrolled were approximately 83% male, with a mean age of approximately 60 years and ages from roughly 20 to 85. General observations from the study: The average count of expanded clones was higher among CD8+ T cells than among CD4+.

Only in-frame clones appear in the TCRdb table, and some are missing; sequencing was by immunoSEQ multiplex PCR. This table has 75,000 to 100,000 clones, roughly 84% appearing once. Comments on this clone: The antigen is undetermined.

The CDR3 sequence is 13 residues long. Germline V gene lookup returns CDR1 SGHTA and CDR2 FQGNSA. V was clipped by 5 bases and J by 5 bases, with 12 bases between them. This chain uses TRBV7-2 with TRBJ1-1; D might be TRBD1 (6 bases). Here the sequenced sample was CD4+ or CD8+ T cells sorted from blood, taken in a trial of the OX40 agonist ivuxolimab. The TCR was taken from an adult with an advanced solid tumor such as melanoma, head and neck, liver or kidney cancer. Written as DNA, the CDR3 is TGTGCCAGCAGCAGATCTCAGGGGACTGAAGCTTTCTTT. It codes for CASSRSQGTEAFF.